This entry is about one T cell receptor beta chain. Its antigen remains unidentified. No much larger clone is present one base from it, and per-base qualities are unavailable. The source of the sample is a study of T cells in Graves' hyperthyroidism and ophthalmopathy (dated by TCRdb to between 2017 and 2020). Some background on the complete study: Peripheral blood samples were taken at the time of initial diagnosis, prior to any treatment. Whether ophthalmopathy could be predicted prospectively was tested in an independent validation cohort made up of 18 hyperthyroidism patients plus 17 patients who later progressed to ophthalmopathy. The approximately 95 discovery patients were divided at random into training and test sets in a 7:3 ratio. According to the paper, TCR Vbeta CDR3 sequencing was carried out on 135 peripheral blood samples, which came from some 41 ophthalmopathy, around 75 hyperthyroidism and approximately 17 progressor patients. Once sampling was done, hyperthyroidism patients were given methimazole at a starting dose of 30 mg daily, whereas ophthalmopathy patients were given high-dose intravenous methylprednisolone. To identify TCR V-J signatures that set the groups apart, the researchers used a discovery cohort of about a hundred patients, made up of 40 to 45 with Graves' ophthalmopathy and 57 with stable Graves' hyperthyroidism. Thyroid tissue and blood T-cell repertoires from six or seven Graves' hyperthyroidism patients were also compared in the study. Study-level results and caveats: In cross-validation, a model built on a 13 V-J signature told ophthalmopathy apart from stable hyperthyroidism with approximately 90% sensitivity and approximately 84% specificity, and in testing the same model reached 80%/75%. No statistical method was used to set the sample size in advance, and investigators knew the group allocation. Blood samples also contained most of the expanded thyroid clonotypes (frequency above 0.001), which suggests that blood repertoires may reflect thyroid immune responses. In validation, the model predicted progression to ophthalmopathy with roughly 70% sensitivity and about 73% specificity, a median of about 6.7 months before onset.

The V and J ends are trimmed by 0 bases and 4 bases, leaving 9 bases between them. CDR1 and CDR2, per the germline V gene, are MNHEY and SVGAGI. Its CDR3 holds 14 amino acids, cysteine through phenylalanine. Just the 42-base CDR3 DNA is kept, in frame starting at base 1. Hyperthyroidism patients were aged 18 to 65 years and newly diagnosed, with disease duration of less than 2 months. Exclusion was applied to patients with uncontrolled infections, other autoimmune diseases, pregnancy or lactation. Diagnoses relied on clinical symptoms, serum thyroxine and TRAb, thyroid ultrasound and orbital computed tomography. Blood from progressor patients was drawn when they were first diagnosed with hyperthyroidism, before any ophthalmopathy symptoms appeared. PBMCs were isolated from about 10 ml of fresh peripheral blood by Ficoll-Paque density gradient centrifugation. Progressor patients were initially diagnosed with Graves' hyperthyroidism and developed ophthalmopathy during follow-up. Total RNA was extracted with Trizol reagent, and quality was checked on an Agilent 2100 Bioanalyzer.

TCR beta CDR3 regions were amplified from RNA transcripts. The TCR CDR3 was subjected to a first round of RT-PCR using the HTBI primer set and the Qiagen OneStep RT-PCR kit. The libraries were constructed in a second round of multiplex PCR and then size-selected and purified. Paired-end sequencing of the libraries was performed with 100 bp reads on an Illumina HiSeq2000. Per the authors' processing: Raw data were processed with SOAPnuke, discarding reads with adapters, uncalled bases, mean Phred below 15, or no exact constant-primer or identifier match. COPE v1.2.5 was used to merge high-quality paired reads, and clonotypes were defined as unique nucleotide sequences. MiTCR v1.1 was used to align clonotypes to the IMGT TRBV, TRBD and TRBJ reference segments. Only V-J combinations with frequency above 0.0001, covering about 99% of repertoires, were analysed. The TCS score was defined as F50 (clonal expansion) divided by E x V (chaos), with BLOSUM62-based TCRdist calculated between CDR3 peptides within each V-J. Welch's t-statistics and random forest reduced several hundred V-J features to under 15, which were used in a naive Bayes classifier (R e1071). TCRdb's own reprocessing of the public reads used fastp at Q25 and MiXCR and kept productive beta chains. All rows with the same CDR3 protein become a single entry with the most common DNA and genes. The V and J calls reflect TCRdb's pipeline rather than the authors' work. The sample contains about 720,000 distinct CDR3 sequences, roughly a sixth of them found a single time. The ten largest account for around 17% of the sample.

The TCR comes from a woman between 45 and 65 years old with Graves' hyperthyroidism that later progressed to Graves' ophthalmopathy. The material sequenced was blood. This receptor chain uses TRBV6-5 and TRBJ1-2, with the D segment identity uncertain. The DNA sequence reads TGTGCCAGCAGTTACTCGAAATCTCGCTATGGCTACACCTTC. Translation gives CASSYSKSRYGYTF.